The clone carrying this TCR beta chain was found a few times. Its antigen remains unidentified. These data belong to a study of naive and memory T cell subsets. V was pared by 4 bases and J by 7 bases, with 12 bases of the junction left unmatched. This CDR3 comprises 15 residues. CDR1 and CDR2 (germline): MNHEY, SVGAGI. Both TRBC1 and TRBC2 were covered by a beta constant-region primer of two equimolar oligonucleotides. Ligated cDNA was amplified by four rounds of PCR with nested alpha and beta constant-region primers and SP2. TCRdb re-analysed the UMI-ligation and nested PCR reads in MiXCR, keeping a single row per CDR3 protein. This sample yields about 90,000 distinct CDR3 sequences, of which approximately 10% are seen a single time; roughly 0.13% belongs to the top ten. Regarding the study as a whole: Between naive and memory subsets, TCR abundance power law exponents differed. Naive repertoires, especially CD8, held a few larger clonotypes, possibly memory cells re-expressing CD45RA.

The chain joins TRBV6-5 to TRBJ2-7; 8 nucleotides agree with TRBD2. What was sequenced was naive CD4+ T cells from blood. The TCR originated in a human donor in good health. This CDR3 reads CASSSLGVAGNEQYF. The DNA for the CDR3 is TGTGCCAGCAGTTCTCTGGGGGTAGCGGGAAATGAGCAGTACTTC.